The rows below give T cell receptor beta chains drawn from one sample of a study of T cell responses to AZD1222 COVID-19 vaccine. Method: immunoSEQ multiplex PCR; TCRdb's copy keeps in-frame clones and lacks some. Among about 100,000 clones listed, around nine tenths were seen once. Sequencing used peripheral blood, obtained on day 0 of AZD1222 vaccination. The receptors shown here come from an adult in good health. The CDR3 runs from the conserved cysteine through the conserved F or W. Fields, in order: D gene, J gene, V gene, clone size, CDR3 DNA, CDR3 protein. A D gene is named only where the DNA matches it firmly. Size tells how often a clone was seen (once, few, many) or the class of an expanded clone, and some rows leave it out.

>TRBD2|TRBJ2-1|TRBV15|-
TGTGCCACCAGCAGAGATGGGACTAGCGGGGATGACTACAATGAGCAGTTCTTC
CATSRDGTSGDDYNEQFF
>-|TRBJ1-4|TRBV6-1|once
TGTGCCAGCAGTGATGATGCAACTAATGAAAAACTGTTTTTT
CASSDDATNEKLFF
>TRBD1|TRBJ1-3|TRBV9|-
TGTGCCAGCAGCGTCGTTGGACAGGGGGCTCGCTCTGGAAACACCATATATTTT
CASSVVGQGARSGNTIYF
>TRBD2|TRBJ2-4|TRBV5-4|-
TGTGCCAGCAGCTTGTCGGTGCGGGGGGGCCGAAAGAACAAAAACATTCAGTACTTC
CASSLSVRGGRKNKNIQYF
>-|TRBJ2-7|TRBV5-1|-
TGCGCCAGCAGCTTGGATCTAAGGACGTACTACGAGCAGTACTTC
CASSLDLRTYYEQYF
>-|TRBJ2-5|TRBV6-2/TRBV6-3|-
TGTGCCAGCAGTTACGGGGCGGGACCGCCTTACCAAGAGACCCAGTACTTC
CASSYGAGPPYQETQYF
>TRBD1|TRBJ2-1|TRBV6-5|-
TGTGCCAGCAGTTACGAGGGACAGAGATACAATGAGCAGTTCTTC
CASSYEGQRYNEQFF
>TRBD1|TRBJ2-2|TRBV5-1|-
TGCGCCAGCAGCTTAAAGGGGGCCGGGGCGAACACCGGGGAGCTGTTTTTT
CASSLKGAGANTGELFF
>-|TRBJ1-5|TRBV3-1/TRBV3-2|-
TGTGCCAGCAGCCAATATGATCAGCCCCAGCATTTT
CASSQYDQPQHF
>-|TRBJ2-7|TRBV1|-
TGCACCAGCAGAAGACCGGGACAGAACTACGAGCAGTACTTC
CTSRRPGQNYEQYF
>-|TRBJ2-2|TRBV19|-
TGTGCCAGTAGTATTCGCACCGGGGAGCTGTTTTTT
CASSIRTGELFF
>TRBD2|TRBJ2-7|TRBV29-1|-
TGCAGCGTTGAAGAAAGACTAGCGGGGGCCTACGAGCAGTACTTC
CSVEERLAGAYEQYF
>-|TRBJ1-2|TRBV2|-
TGTGCCAGCAGTGGGGGGAGGACAGACTCTTATGGCTACACCTTC
CASSGGRTDSYGYTF
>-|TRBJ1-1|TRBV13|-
TGTGCCAGCAGCCACGGGGTGAACACTGAAGCTTTCTTT
CASSHGVNTEAFF